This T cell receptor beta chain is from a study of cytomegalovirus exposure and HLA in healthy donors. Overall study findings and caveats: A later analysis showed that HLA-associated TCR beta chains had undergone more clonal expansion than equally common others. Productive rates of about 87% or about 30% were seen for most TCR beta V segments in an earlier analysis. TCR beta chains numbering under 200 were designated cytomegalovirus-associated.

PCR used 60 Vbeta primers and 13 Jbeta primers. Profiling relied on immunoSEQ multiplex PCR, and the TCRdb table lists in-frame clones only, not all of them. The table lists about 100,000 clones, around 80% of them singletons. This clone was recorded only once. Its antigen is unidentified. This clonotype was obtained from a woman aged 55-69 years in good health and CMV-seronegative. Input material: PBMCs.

CDR3 nucleotides: TGCAGCGTTGGGCCGGGTTTCTCTGGGGCCAACGTCCTGACTTTC. Its protein is CSVGPGFSGANVLTF. The V call is TRBV29-1, the J call TRBJ2-6; D ambiguous. With 4 bases removed from V and 0 bases from J, the gap between germline ends came to 10 bases. The CDR3 contains 15 residues. CDR1 is SQVTM, CDR2 ANQGSEA, per germline.